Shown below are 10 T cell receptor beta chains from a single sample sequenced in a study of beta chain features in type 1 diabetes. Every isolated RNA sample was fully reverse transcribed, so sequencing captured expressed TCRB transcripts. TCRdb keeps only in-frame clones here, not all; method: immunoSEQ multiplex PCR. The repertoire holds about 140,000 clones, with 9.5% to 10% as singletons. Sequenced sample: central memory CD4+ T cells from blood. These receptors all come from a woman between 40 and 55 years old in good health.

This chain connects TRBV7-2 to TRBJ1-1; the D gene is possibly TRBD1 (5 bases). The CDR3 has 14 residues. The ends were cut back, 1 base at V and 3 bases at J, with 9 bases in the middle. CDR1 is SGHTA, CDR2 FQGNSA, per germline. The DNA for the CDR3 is TGTGCCAGCAGCTTAGTCAAGGGGTACACTGAAGCTTTCTTT. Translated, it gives CASSLVKGYTEAFF. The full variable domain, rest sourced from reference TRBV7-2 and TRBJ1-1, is GAGVSQSPSNKVTEKGKDVELRCDPISGHTALYWYRQSLGQGLEFLIYFQGNSAPDKSGLPSDRFSAERTGGSVSTLTIQRTQQEDSAVYLCASSLVKGYTEAFFGQGTRLTVV.

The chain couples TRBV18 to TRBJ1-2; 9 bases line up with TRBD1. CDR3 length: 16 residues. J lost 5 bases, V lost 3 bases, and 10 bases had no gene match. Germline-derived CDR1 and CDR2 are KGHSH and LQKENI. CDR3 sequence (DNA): TGTGCCAGCTCACCCCCCTCCGGGACAGGGTTGTATGGCTACACCTTC. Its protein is CASSPPSGTGLYGYTF. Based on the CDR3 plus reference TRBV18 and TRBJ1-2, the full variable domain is NAGVMQNPRHLVRRRGQEARLRCSPMKGHSHVYWYRQLPEEGLKFMVYLQKENIIDESGMPKERFSAEFPKEGPSILRIQQVVRGDSAAYFCASSPPSGTGLYGYTFGSGTRLTVV.

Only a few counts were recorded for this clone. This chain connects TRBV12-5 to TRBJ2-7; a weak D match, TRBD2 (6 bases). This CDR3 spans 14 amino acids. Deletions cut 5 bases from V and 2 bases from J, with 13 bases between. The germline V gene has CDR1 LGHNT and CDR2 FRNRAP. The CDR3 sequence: CASGTLAGTYEQYF. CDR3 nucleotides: TGTGCTAGTGGTACCCTGGCGGGGACCTACGAGCAGTACTTC. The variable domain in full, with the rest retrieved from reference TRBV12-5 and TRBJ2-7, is DARVTQTPRHKVTEMGQEVTMRCQPILGHNTVFWYRQTMMQGLELLAYFRNRAPLDDSGMPKDRFSAEMPDATLATLKIQPSEPRDSAVYFCASGTLAGTYEQYFGPGTRLTVT.

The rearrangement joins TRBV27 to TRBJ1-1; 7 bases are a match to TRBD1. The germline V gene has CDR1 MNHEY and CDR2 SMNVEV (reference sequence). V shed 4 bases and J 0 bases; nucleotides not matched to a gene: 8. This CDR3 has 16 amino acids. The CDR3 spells CASSSSTGLMNTEAFF. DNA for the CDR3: TGTGCCAGCAGTTCCTCGACAGGGTTAATGAACACTGAAGCTTTCTTT.

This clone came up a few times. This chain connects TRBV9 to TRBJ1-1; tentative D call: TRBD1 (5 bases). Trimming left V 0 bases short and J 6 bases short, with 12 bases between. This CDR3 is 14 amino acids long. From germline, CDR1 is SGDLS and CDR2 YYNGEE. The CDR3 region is CASSVAGARAEAFF. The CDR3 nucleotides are TGTGCCAGCAGCGTAGCCGGTGCCAGGGCTGAAGCTTTCTTT.

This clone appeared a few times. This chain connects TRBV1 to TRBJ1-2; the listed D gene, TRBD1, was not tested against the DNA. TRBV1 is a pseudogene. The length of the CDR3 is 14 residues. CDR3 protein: CTSGQGLTYYGYTF. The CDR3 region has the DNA TGCACCAGCGGCCAGGGCCTTACCTACTATGGCTACACCTTC.

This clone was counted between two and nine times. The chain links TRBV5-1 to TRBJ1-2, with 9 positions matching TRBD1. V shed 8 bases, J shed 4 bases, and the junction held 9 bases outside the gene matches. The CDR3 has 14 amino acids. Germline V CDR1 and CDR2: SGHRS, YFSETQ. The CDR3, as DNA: TGCGCCAGTTCCCGAGAGGGACAGGGCTATGGCTACACCTTC. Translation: CASSREGQGYGYTF.

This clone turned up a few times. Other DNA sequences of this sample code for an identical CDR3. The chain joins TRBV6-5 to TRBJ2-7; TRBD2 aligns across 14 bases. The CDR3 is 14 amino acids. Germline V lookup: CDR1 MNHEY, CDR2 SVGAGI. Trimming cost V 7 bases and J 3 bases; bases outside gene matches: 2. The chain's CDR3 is CASTGTSGGYEQYF. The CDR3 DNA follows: TGTGCCAGCACCGGGACTAGCGGGGGCTACGAGCAGTACTTC.

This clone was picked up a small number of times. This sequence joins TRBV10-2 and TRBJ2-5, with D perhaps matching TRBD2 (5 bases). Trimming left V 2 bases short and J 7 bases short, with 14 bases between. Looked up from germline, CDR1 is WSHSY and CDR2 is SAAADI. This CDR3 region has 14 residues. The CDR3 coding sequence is TGCGCCAGCAGTGAGGACACCACGGGGAGGACCCAGTACTTC. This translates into CASSEDTTGRTQYF.

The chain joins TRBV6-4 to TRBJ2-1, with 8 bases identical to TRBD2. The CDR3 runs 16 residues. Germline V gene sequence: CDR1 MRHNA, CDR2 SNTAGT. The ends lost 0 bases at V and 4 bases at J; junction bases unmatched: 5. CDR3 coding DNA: TGTGCCAGCAGTGACTCTGGCGGGGGGTCGTACAATGAGCAGTTCTTC. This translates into CASSDSGGGSYNEQFF.